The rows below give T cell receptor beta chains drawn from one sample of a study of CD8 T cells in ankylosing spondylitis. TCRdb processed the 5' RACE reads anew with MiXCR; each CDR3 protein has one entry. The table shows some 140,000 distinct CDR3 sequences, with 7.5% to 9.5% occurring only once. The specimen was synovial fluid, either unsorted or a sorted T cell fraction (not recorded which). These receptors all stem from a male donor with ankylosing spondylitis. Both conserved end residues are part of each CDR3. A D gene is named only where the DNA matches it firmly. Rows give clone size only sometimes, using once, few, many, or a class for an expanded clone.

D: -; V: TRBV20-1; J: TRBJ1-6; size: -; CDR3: CRAGLRDSPLHF; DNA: TGCAGGGCCGGATTGAGGGATTCACCCCTCCACTTT
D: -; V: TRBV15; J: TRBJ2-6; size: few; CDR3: CATSRAPGSAGANVLTF; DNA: TGTGCCACCAGCAGAGCCCCGGGGTCGGCTGGGGCCAACGTCCTGACTTTC
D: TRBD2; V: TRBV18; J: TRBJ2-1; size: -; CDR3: CASSPSGDYNEQFF; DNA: TGTGCCAGCTCACCTAGCGGGGATTACAATGAGCAGTTCTTC
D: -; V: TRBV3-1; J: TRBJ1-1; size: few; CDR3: CASSQAGTLPGPNTEAFF; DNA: TGTGCCAGCAGCCAAGCTGGGACCCTCCCTGGGCCAAACACTGAAGCTTTCTTT
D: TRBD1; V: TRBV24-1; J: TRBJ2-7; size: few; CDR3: CATSAGTGSNYEQYF; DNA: TGTGCCACCAGTGCCGGGACAGGGTCAAACTACGAGCAGTACTTC
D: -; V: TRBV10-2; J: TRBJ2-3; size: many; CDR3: CASRLMDTQYF; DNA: TGCGCCAGCCGACTGATGGATACGCAGTATTTT
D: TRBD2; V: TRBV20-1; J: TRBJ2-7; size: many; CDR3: CSAISPGLAGDEQYF; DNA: TGCAGTGCTATTTCCCCGGGACTAGCGGGAGACGAGCAGTACTTC
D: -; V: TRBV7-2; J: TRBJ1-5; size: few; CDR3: CASSLGQGFKHF; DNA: TGTGCCAGCAGCTTAGGCCAGGGGTTTAAGCATTTT
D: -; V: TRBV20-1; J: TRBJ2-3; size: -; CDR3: CSARLDTDTQYF; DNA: TGCAGTGCTAGGCTTGACACAGATACGCAGTATTTT
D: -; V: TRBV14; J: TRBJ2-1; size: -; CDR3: CASSDPPYNEQFF; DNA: TGTGCCAGCAGCGACCCCCCCTACAATGAGCAGTTCTTC
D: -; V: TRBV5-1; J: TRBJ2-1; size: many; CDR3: CASSLEVNNEQFF; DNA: TGCGCCAGCAGCTTGGAGGTCAACAATGAGCAGTTCTTC